This T cell receptor (beta chain) was identified during a study of blood T cell repertoires in COVID-19. Whole-study context: T cells, B-cell-depleted T cells, or PBMCs provided the cDNA or gDNA that served as material.

V gave up 2 bases and J gave up 8 bases; unmatched junction bases: 9. Germline V gene sequence: CDR1 MNHEY, CDR2 SVGAGI. The CDR3 has 15 residues. In the original processing: Estimation of nucleated cell counts relied on the amplification of reference gene primers. Sequencing used immunoSEQ multiplex PCR; TCRdb keeps in-frame clones, though not all of them. The V and J calls and the clone size are those of that table, but D and trimming were determined from the DNA. The sample lists approximately 52,000 clones; roughly 87% were seen once. Sequencing was done on a sample of peripheral blood. This sequence originates from a human donor with active COVID-19. The donor label of this sample is uncertain. The chain joins TRBV6-5 to TRBJ1-2; 9 bases match TRBD1. Here the CDR3 DNA reads TGTGCCAGCAGTTACGGACTAGGGACAGGGATGGGCTACACCTTC. Its protein is CASSYGLGTGMGYTF.